The entry that follows covers one T cell receptor (beta chain) sequence. The antigen remains unidentified. The data are from a study of CD8+CD57+ T cells in acquired aplastic anemia. The wider study: CD4+ cell libraries from healthy donors averaged roughly 10 million reads.

The CDR3 has 15 residues. The germline V gene encodes CDR1 ENHRY and CDR2 SYGVKD. V was trimmed by 3 bases and J by 4 bases, leaving 15 bases between them. Researchers used genomic DNA as the template to profile TCR beta VDJ and CDR3. Via MiXCR, TCRdb re-called the reads, giving one row per CDR3 protein. Among about 400,000 distinct CDR3 sequences listed, 65% to 75% were seen once. General study findings and limits: In CD8+ cells, Simpson's diversity showed no significant difference between patients and controls. Common to patients and controls were approximately 30 CD8+ CDR3 sequences.

The source is a human donor in good health, serving as a control. This sequence joins TRBV10-3 and TRBJ1-2; D unclear. Sequencing was performed on sorted CD4+, CD8+, or CD8+CD57+ T cells (not recorded which) from PBMCs. Here the CDR3 DNA reads TGTGCCATCAGTGACCCGACATGGTGGGCCTATGGCTACACCTTC. Translation: CAISDPTWWAYGYTF.